These T cell receptor beta chains were read from a single sample in a study of long-term antiretroviral therapy in people with HIV. The data were produced by immunoSEQ multiplex PCR, yet TCRdb's version contains in-frame clones alone and is incomplete. The sample has 25,000 to 30,000 clones, around 80% seen once; the top ten hold more than 7.5%. Sequenced material: unsorted PBMCs, taken approximately 2.9 years after starting antiretroviral therapy. The receptors come from a man aged 25 to 40 with HIV. Both conserved end residues are part of each CDR3. Fields, in order: D gene, J gene, clone size, V gene, CDR3 DNA, CDR3 protein. The D gene is left open where the match is weak. For some rows the clone size is stated as once, few or many, or as a class when expanded; others skip it.

- | TRBJ1-5 | - | TRBV15 | TGTGCCACCAGCAGAGATGCAGGGGATGGCAATCAGCCCCAGCATTTT | CATSRDAGDGNQPQHF
- | TRBJ2-3 | once | TRBV5-1 | TGCGCCAGCAGCTTGGGGGTTGTGAGCTGGGATACGCAGTATTTT | CASSLGVVSWDTQYF
TRBD1 | TRBJ1-2 | - | TRBV6-4 | TGTGCCAGCAGCCCGACAGGGGGCTCCTATGGCTACACCTTC | CASSPTGGSYGYTF
- | TRBJ2-2 | - | TRBV5-1 | TGCGCCAGCAGCTTGGGCTACACCGGGGAGCTGTTTTTT | CASSLGYTGELFF
TRBD1 | TRBJ2-2 | - | TRBV5-6 | TGTGCCAGCAGCTCGGACAGGGGGCGAAGTACCAGGGAGCTGTTTTTT | CASSSDRGRSTRELFF
- | TRBJ2-7 | - | TRBV20-1 | TGCAGTGCTGCCTTCGTGTACGAGCAGTACTTC | CSAAFVYEQYF
- | TRBJ2-1 | - | TRBV6-1 | TGTGCCAGCAGGCGACTAGTCAATGAGCAGTTCTTC | CASRRLVNEQFF
TRBD1 | TRBJ1-2 | - | TRBV27 | TGTGCCAGCAGCCCACAGGGGGTAGGAGGCTACACCTTC | CASSPQGVGGYTF
- | TRBJ1-1 | - | TRBV5-1 | TGCGCCAGCAGCCCTAAGGCCGGGGCCCCCGGGACTGAAGCTTTCTTT | CASSPKAGAPGTEAFF
TRBD1 | TRBJ1-6 | - | TRBV28 | TGTGCCAGCACAGGGGGACCAAACACCAGCTCCTATAATTCACCCCTCCACTTT | CASTGGPNTSSYNSPLHF
TRBD1 | TRBJ2-3 | once | TRBV29-1 | TGCAGCGTGGGACAGGGTAGGACAGATACGCAGTATTTT | CSVGQGRTDTQYF
- | TRBJ2-1 | - | TRBV7-9 | TGTGCCAGCAGCTTAGCGGTGGGCAGTCCCTCCTACAATGAGCAGTTCTTC | CASSLAVGSPSYNEQFF
TRBD2 | TRBJ2-7 | - | TRBV6-5 | TGTGCCAGCAGTTACTTCACTAGCGGGGTCTACGAGCAGTACTTC | CASSYFTSGVYEQYF
- | TRBJ2-1 | - | TRBV21-1 | TGTGCCAGCAGCAAGCTGGCAGGGGGCTGCAATGAGCAGTTCTTC | CASSKLAGGCNEQFF
TRBD1 | TRBJ1-6 | - | TRBV5-6 | TGTGCCAGCAGCCATGGGACAGGGAGTAATTCACCCCTCCACTTT | CASSHGTGSNSPLHF
TRBD1 | TRBJ1-6 | - | TRBV30 | TGTGCCTGGAGTGTACAAGCAAGGACAGGGCCCCGTCGGCCCCTCCACTTT | CAWSVQARTGPRRPLHF
- | TRBJ1-3 | - | TRBV6-5 | TGTGCCAGCAGTTACGGGGCTCCCTCTGGAAACACCATATATTTT | CASSYGAPSGNTIYF
TRBD2 | TRBJ2-3 | few | TRBV15 | TGTGCCACCAGCAGAGATAGCGGGGGGGCAGATACGCAGTATTTT | CATSRDSGGADTQYF
- | TRBJ1-5 | - | TRBV19 | TGTGCCAGTAGTATGAACAGGGAAAATCGCCCCCAGCATTTT | CASSMNRENRPQHF
- | TRBJ1-2 | - | TRBV30 | TGTGCCTGGGACAGGTGGGACTATGGCTACACCTTC | CAWDRWDYGYTF
- | TRBJ1-1 | - | TRBV19 | TGTGCCAGTACCACCCCTCTCGGGGGAGAGATGAGCACTGAAGCTTTCTTT | CASTTPLGGEMSTEAFF
- | TRBJ1-5 | - | TRBV6-5 | TGTGCCAGCAGTCCCGGACAGTTCAATCAGCCCCAGCATTTT | CASSPGQFNQPQHF
- | TRBJ2-1 | - | TRBV30 | TGTGCCTCCAGGGCTAGGACCTCCTACAATGAGCAGTTCTTC | CASRARTSYNEQFF
TRBD1 | TRBJ1-2 | few | TRBV5-4 | TGTGCCAGCAGCTTGGTTGGGACAGGCATCTATGGCTACACCTTC | CASSLVGTGIYGYTF
- | TRBJ2-5 | - | TRBV30 | TGTGCCTGGAGTCCGGGCCAGTTAAGCGGGACCCAGTACTTC | CAWSPGQLSGTQYF
- | TRBJ2-2 | - | TRBV19 | TGTGCCAGTAGTATAATTAGGGCAGGGGTACTGTTTTTT | CASSIIRAGVLFF
TRBD1 | TRBJ1-2 | once | TRBV11-2 | TGTGCCAGCAGCCTCACGCCGTCACAGGGGGCATACTATGGCTACACCTTC | CASSLTPSQGAYYGYTF
TRBD2 | TRBJ2-7 | - | TRBV4-1 | TGCGCCAGCAGCCAAGAGCTCTCGGGGGGGATCTACGAGCAGTACTTC | CASSQELSGGIYEQYF
TRBD1 | TRBJ2-2 | - | TRBV7-2 | TGTGCCAGCCTACTAAGGGGACAGGGGGTTAGCGACACCGGGGAGCTGTTTTTT | CASLLRGQGVSDTGELFF
TRBD2 | TRBJ2-1 | - | TRBV2 | TGTGCCAGGAGCGGGACTAGCGCTTACAATGAGCAGTTCTTC | CARSGTSAYNEQFF
- | TRBJ2-3 | - | TRBV27 | TGTGCCAGCAGTTTGCCCGACCGTACGGGTACGCAGTATTTT | CASSLPDRTGTQYF
TRBD1 | TRBJ1-6 | - | TRBV9 | TGTGCCAGCAGCACTACCTCGACAGGGGTCAATTCACCCCTCCACTTT | CASSTTSTGVNSPLHF
TRBD1 | TRBJ1-3 | once | TRBV11-1 | TGTGCCAGCAGCTTAGGGGGCAGGACAGGTAAAGGAAACACCATATATTTT | CASSLGGRTGKGNTIYF
TRBD2 | TRBJ2-1 | - | TRBV4-2 | TGTGCCAGCAGCCAAGATCAGGATAGCGGGGGGACGACGCAGTTCTTC | CASSQDQDSGGTTQFF
- | TRBJ2-1 | - | TRBV28 | TGTGCCAGCCCCCCGAAGGGGGGAACATACAATGAGCAGTTCTTC | CASPPKGGTYNEQFF
TRBD1 | TRBJ2-4 | - | TRBV30 | TGTGCCTGGAGTGTACAGGGGGCCAAAAACATTCAGTACTTC | CAWSVQGAKNIQYF
- | TRBJ2-7 | - | TRBV27 | TGTGCCAGCAGTTTATCGATCTGGCGGGTGAGCTCCTACGAGCAGTACTTC | CASSLSIWRVSSYEQYF
- | TRBJ2-3 | - | TRBV2 | TGTGCCAGCGGGGACGGCCGCACAGATACGCAGTATTTT | CASGDGRTDTQYF
- | TRBJ1-5 | few | TRBV27 | TGTGCCAGCAGTTTATTGGGGGGCTATCAGCCCCAGCATTTT | CASSLLGGYQPQHF
- | TRBJ1-6 | - | TRBV7-9 | TGTGCCAGCAGCCCTGAAATTCGACCCATCCGCGGTTCACCCCTCCACTTT | CASSPEIRPIRGSPLHF
- | TRBJ2-7 | - | TRBV29-1 | TGCAGCGTTGGAGGGCCAGAATTAAAGGGGCAGTACTTC | CSVGGPELKGQYF
TRBD2 | TRBJ2-5 | - | TRBV29-1 | TGCAGCGTCCTCGGACTAGTAGGGACCCAGTACTTC | CSVLGLVGTQYF
- | TRBJ1-1 | - | TRBV5-4 | TGTGCCAGCAGCCCCTTTGCAAACACTGAAGCTTTCTTT | CASSPFANTEAFF
- | TRBJ2-1 | - | TRBV25-1 | TGTGCCAGCCAGCCGGCGGGGTCGTCCAATGAGCAGTTCTTC | CASQPAGSSNEQFF
- | TRBJ1-4 | - | TRBV7-2 | TGTGCCAGCAGCTTTGGGGCCAAGGGAGGAGGTGAAAAACTGTTTTTT | CASSFGAKGGGEKLFF